This T cell receptor (beta chain) was observed in a study of spatial heterogeneity in lung cancer. Study-wide results and caveats: Mutation counts in tumors were tracked by counts of expanded intratumoral alpha and beta TCRs. Estimated TCR-seq coverage of tumor T cells was only around 7% for alpha chains. For beta chains, the corresponding estimate was around 13%.

Relative to its sample, this clonotype is medium-sized. No antigen is known for it. The time point is: sample taken at primary tumor resection. TCRdb passed the 5' RACE reads through MiXCR, listing each CDR3 protein once. The sample contains 15,000 to 20,000 distinct CDR3 sequences, 5.5% to 6.5% of which appear only once. Trimming removed 1 base at V and 2 bases at J, with 6 bases between. This CDR3 region has 14 residues. Here the sequenced sample was lung tumor tissue, taken at surgery. The J gene is TRBJ1-5, the V gene TRBV12-3 or TRBV12-4; D remains unclear. This clonotype originated in a female donor with early-stage non-small cell lung cancer. The CDR3 DNA is TGTGCCAGCAGTTTAGGACACGGCAATCAGCCCCAGCATTTT. Its translation: CASSLGHGNQPQHF.